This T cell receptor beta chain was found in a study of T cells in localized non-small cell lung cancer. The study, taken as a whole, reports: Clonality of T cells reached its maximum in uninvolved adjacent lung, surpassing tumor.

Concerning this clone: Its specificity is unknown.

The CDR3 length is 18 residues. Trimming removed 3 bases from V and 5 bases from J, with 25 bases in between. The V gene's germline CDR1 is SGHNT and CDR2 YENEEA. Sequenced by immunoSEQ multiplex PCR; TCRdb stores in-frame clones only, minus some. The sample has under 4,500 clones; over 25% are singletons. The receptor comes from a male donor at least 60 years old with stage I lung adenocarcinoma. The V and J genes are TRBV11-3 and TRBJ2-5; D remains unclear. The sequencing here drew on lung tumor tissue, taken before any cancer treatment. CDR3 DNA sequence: TGTGCCAGCAGCTTGTCCTTTTTTGTTGGACGGACCTGGGAGACCCAGTACTTC. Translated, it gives CASSLSFFVGRTWETQYF.